The present T cell receptor (beta chain) was sequenced within a study of blood T cell repertoires in COVID-19. The method was immunoSEQ multiplex PCR; TCRdb's version includes in-frame clones alone and lacks a portion of them. This table has some 350,000 clones, roughly 90% appearing once. This CDR3 contains 14 residues. In germline, CDR1 is MDHEN, CDR2 SYDVKM. The germline V and J ends were trimmed by 7 bases and 0 bases, with 12 bases remaining between them. Sequenced: peripheral blood. This TCR came from a woman in her 70s with COVID-19, enrolled during active disease. The chain employs TRBV28 and TRBJ1-1; tentative D call: TRBD1 (5 bases). DNA for the CDR3: TGTGCCAGCATCCCCGGGGGTTTGAACACTGAAGCTTTCTTT. It encodes CASIPGGLNTEAFF. Together with reference TRBV28 and TRBJ1-1, the CDR3 gives the full variable domain: DVKVTQSSRYLVKRTGEKVFLECVQDMDHENMFWYRQDPGLGLRLIYFSYDVKMKEKGDIPEGYSVSREKKERFSLILESASTNQTSMYLCASIPGGLNTEAFFGQGTRLTVV.